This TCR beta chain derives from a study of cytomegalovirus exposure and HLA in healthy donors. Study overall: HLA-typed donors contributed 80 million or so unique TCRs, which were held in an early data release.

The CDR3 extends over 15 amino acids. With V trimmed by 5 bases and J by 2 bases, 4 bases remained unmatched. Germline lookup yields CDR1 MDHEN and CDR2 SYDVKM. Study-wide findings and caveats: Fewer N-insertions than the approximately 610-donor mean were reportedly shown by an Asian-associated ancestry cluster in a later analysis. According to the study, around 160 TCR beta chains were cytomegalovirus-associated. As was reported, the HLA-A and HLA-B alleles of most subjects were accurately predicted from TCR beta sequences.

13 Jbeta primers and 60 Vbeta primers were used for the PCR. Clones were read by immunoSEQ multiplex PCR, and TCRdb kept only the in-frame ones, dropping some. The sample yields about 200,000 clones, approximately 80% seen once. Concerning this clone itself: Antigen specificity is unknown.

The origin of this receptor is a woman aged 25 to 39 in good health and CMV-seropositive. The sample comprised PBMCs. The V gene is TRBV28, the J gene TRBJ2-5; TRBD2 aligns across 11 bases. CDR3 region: CASSEPSGRQETQYF. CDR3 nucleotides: TGTGCCAGCAGTGAACCTAGCGGGAGGCAAGAGACCCAGTACTTC.